The next 9 T cell receptor beta chains were all read from a single sample in a study of T cell changes during pregnancy in multiple sclerosis. Sequencing was performed with immunoSEQ multiplex PCR; in TCRdb, only in-frame clones are kept and a portion is missing. The sample includes about 130,000 clones, 96% of them seen just once. This material consisted of peripheral blood, taken after pregnancy. The receptors derive from a female donor with multiple sclerosis, enrolled in a pregnancy study.

This chain joins TRBV27 and TRBJ2-7; 12 bases align to TRBD1. This CDR3 spans 17 amino acids. From germline, CDR1 is MNHEY and CDR2 SMNVEV (reference sequence). The V and J ends lost 0 bases and 3 bases, in that order; junction bases with no gene match: 6. CDR3 loop: CASSLSGTGGASYEQYF. Here the CDR3 DNA reads TGTGCCAGCAGTTTATCGGGGACAGGGGGCGCCAGCTACGAGCAGTACTTC.

This rearrangement joins TRBV6-5 to TRBJ2-1; 9 bases are shared with TRBD2. The CDR3 contains 15 residues. The germline CDR1 and CDR2 sequences are MNHEY and SVGAGI. Unmatched junction bases numbered 6, after V lost 6 bases and J lost 3 bases. The CDR3 loop reads CASRLTSGFYNEQFF. In nucleotides, the CDR3 is TGTGCCAGCAGGCTGACTAGCGGTTTCTACAATGAGCAGTTCTTC.

V is TRBV7-9 and J is TRBJ1-1; 10 bases match TRBD1. J lost 10 bases, V lost 5 bases, and 10 bases had no gene match. This CDR3 is built from 14 residues. Per the germline V gene, CDR1 is SEHNR and CDR2 is FQNEAQ (reference sequence). Here the CDR3 reads CASSPSGTGAGAFF. The DNA for the CDR3 is TGTGCCAGCAGCCCTAGTGGGACAGGGGCTGGAGCTTTCTTT.

The chain combines TRBV7-2 with TRBJ2-1; D possibly corresponds to TRBD2 (5 bases). Germline assignment: CDR1 SGHTA and CDR2 FQGNSA. V lost 7 bases and J 0 bases, leaving 13 bases between the germline ends. The CDR3 runs 15 residues. DNA of the CDR3: TGTGCCAGCACCAAAAGCGGTAGCTCCTACAATGAGCAGTTCTTC. Translated, it gives CASTKSGSSYNEQFF.

The genes are TRBV6-1 and TRBJ2-7; TRBD2 might be the D (5 bases). The length of the CDR3 is 14 residues. Deletions cut 10 bases from V and 3 bases from J, with 19 bases between. The germline V gene encodes CDR1 MNHNS and CDR2 SASEGT. The CDR3 DNA sequence: TGTGCCACCCGTAGGGAGTTTCCCTACTACGAGCAGTACTTC. As protein: CATRREFPYYEQYF.

The chain combines TRBV5-4 with TRBJ1-2; weak D call: TRBD1 (6 bases). V gave up 0 bases and J gave up 6 bases, with 18 bases separating them. CDR1 and CDR2 (germline): SGHNT, YYREEE (reference sequence). The length of the CDR3 is 16 residues. CDR3 sequence reads: CASSLAIGTSTDGYTF. The CDR3 DNA reads as TGTGCCAGCAGCTTGGCTATCGGGACATCCACCGATGGCTACACCTTC.

The chain recombines TRBV7-6 with TRBJ1-4; 8 nucleotides align to TRBD1. V shed 1 base, J shed 0 bases, and the junction held 4 bases outside the gene matches. Germline V gene data show CDR1 as SGHVS and CDR2 as FNYEAQ. This CDR3 contains 17 residues. CDR3 sequence: CASSLGTGHATNEKLFF. The CDR3 bases are TGTGCCAGCAGCTTAGGGACAGGGCATGCAACTAATGAAAAACTGTTTTTT. Drawing the rest from reference TRBV7-6 and TRBJ1-4, the complete variable domain is GAGVSQSPRYKVTKRGQDVALRCDPISGHVSLYWYRQALGQGPEFLTYFNYEAQQDKSGLPNDRFSAERPEGSISTLTIQRTEQRDSAMYRCASSLGTGHATNEKLFFGSGTQLSVL.

For the CDR3, the DNA is TGTGCCAGTAGTATACCGGGACAGGGGGACGAGCAGTACTTC. It translates to CASSIPGQGDEQYF. The gene calls are TRBV19 and TRBJ2-7; 11 bases are shared with TRBD1. Trimming cost V 2 bases and J 5 bases; bases outside gene matches: 2. In germline, CDR1 is LNHDA, CDR2 SQIVND (reference sequence). This CDR3 region has 14 residues. The full variable domain, its missing parts supplied by reference TRBV19 and TRBJ2-7, is DGGITQSPKYLFRKEGQNVTLSCEQNLNHDAMYWYRQDPGQGLRLIYYSQIVNDFQKGDIAEGYSVSREKKESFPLTVTSAQKNPTAFYLCASSIPGQGDEQYFGPGTRLTVT.

About this clone: Other DNA sequences in the same sample also yield this CDR3. The rearrangement joins TRBV7-3 to TRBJ1-1; maybe TRBD1 (5 bases). Trimming pared 5 bases from V and 1 base from J, leaving 8 bases between. The CDR3 loop spans 13 amino acids. Germline V CDR1 and CDR2: SGHTA, FQGTGA. The CDR3 region is CASSLDRNTEAFF. CDR3 DNA sequence: TGTGCCAGCAGCCTAGACAGGAACACTGAAGCTTTCTTT.